This TCR beta chain was sequenced in a study of blood T cell repertoires in COVID-19. Study context: Samples came from the United States, Italy and Spain, spanning acute and convalescent COVID-19. PBMCs, B-cell-depleted T cells, or T cells were the source of the cDNA or gDNA that made up the material.

Per the authors' pipeline: Amplification of reference gene primers provided the estimated nucleated cell counts. Assay: immunoSEQ multiplex PCR; the TCRdb copy retains only in-frame clones and omits some. The D gene and trimming were derived from the DNA, and the V and J assignments and clone size from that table. Found here are over 40,000 clones, 70% to 90% of them singletons; the top ten hold roughly a quarter. Trimming removed 3 bases at V and 2 bases at J, with 8 bases between. Germline assignment: CDR1 SGHTA and CDR2 FQGNSA. This CDR3 is built from 13 residues. This receptor was taken from a human donor in a cohort sampled during active COVID-19. The specimen sequenced was peripheral blood. The rearrangement links TRBV7-2 to TRBJ2-7; D is uncertain. The CDR3 here is CASSFAEPYEQYF. The CDR3 DNA follows: TGTGCCAGCAGCTTCGCAGAACCCTACGAGCAGTACTTC.